The sequence of this TCR beta chain was determined in a study of T cells in localized non-small cell lung cancer. The V gene end was trimmed by 3 bases and the J gene end by 2 bases; junction bases not matched to a gene: 1. The CDR3 is 15 residues long. Germline-derived CDR1 and CDR2 are LNHDA and SQIVND (reference sequence). The repertoire was sequenced with immunoSEQ multiplex PCR; TCRdb's copy has only in-frame clones and lacks some. This table holds roughly 38,000 clones, 82% found once. The sequence was obtained from a male donor aged 60 or older with stage III squamous cell lung carcinoma. Specimen: peripheral blood, collected before any cancer treatment. The chain couples TRBV19 to TRBJ2-1; TRBD2 matches at 10 bases. CDR3 sequence: CASSISGRAYNEQFF. The DNA for the CDR3 is TGTGCCAGTAGTATCAGCGGGAGGGCCTACAATGAGCAGTTCTTC.